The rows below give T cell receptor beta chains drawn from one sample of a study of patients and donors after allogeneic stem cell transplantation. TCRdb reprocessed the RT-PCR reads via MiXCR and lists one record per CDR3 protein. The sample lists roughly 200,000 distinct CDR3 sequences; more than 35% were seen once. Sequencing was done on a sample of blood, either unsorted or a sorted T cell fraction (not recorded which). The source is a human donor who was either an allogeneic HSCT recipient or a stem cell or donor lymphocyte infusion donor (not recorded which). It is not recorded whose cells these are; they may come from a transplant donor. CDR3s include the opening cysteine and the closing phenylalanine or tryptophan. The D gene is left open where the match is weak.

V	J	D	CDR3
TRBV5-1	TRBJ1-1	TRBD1	CASRSRQGNTEAFF
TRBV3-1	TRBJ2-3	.	CASSQGPRTTDTQYF
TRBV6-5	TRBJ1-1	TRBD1	CASSRQGRGTEAFF
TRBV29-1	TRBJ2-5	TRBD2	CSVTGTSGSQETQYF
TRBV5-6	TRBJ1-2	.	CASSFRDADYGYTF
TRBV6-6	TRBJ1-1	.	CASSYPLDTLSTKAFF
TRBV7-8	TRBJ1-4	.	CASSPRRGATNEKLFF
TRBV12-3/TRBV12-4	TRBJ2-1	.	CASSLANEQFF
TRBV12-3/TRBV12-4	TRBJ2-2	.	CASSLWGAGELFF
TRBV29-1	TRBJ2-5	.	CSAGETQYF
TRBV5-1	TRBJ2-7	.	CASRKEASYEQYF
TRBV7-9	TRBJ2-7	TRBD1	CASSPWTGDDEQYF
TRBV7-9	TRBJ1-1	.	CASSLDLRNTEAFF
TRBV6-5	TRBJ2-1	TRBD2	CASSYAGGPYNEQFF
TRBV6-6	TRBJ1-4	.	CASSYIRGVNEKLFF
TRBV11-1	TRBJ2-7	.	CASVSTSYEQYF
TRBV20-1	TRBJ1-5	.	CSGLDINQPQHF
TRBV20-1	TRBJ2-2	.	CSAPYTGELFF
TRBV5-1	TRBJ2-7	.	CASSLEYPFYEQYF
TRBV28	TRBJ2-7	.	CASSLAGPYEQYF
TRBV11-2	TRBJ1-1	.	CASSSGAHLNTEAFF
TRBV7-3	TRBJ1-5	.	CASSLMGGDQPQHF
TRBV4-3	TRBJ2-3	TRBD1	CASSQDGQGSTDTQYF
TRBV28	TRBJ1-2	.	CASSPKGHGYTF
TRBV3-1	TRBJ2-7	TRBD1	CASSPTGLSREQYF
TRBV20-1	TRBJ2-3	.	CSARGRAGTDTQYF
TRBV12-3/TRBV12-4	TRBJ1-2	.	CASSLARTYAYTF
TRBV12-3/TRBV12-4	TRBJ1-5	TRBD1	CASSLNQGAIQPQHF
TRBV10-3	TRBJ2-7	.	CAISDAFEGSEQYF
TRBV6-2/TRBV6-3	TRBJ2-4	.	CASSYFPRLTIAKNIQYF
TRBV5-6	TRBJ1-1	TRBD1	CASSLKGTGNTEAFF
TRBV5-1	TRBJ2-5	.	CASRRSVLYQETQYF
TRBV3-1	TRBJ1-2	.	CASRGTRDNYGYTF
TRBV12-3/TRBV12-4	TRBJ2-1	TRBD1	CASRLGQGVSEQFF
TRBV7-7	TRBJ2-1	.	CASSLALDSRHEQFF
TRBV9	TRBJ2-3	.	CASSPRQDRDTQYF
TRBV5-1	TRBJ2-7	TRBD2	CASNLGGSGYEQYF
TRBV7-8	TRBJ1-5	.	CASSSPRGWGLNQPQHF
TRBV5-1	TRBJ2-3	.	CASSLALGGTTDTQYF
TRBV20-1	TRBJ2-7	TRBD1	CSVMDRRHYEQYF
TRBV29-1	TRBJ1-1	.	CSVGTGTEAFF
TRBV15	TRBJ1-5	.	CATSRDRGLDQPQHF
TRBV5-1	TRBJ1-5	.	CASSLFYRAADQPQHF
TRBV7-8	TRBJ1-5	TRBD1	CASSWDRDLFNQPQHF